The clone carrying this T cell receptor (beta chain) was recorded a few times. The antigen remains unidentified. This entry is derived from a study of T-cell memory formation after mild COVID-19. Study background: Across donors, TCR clusters were largely donor specific.

The study, taken as a whole, reports: Day 37-peaking second-wave clones had unconfirmed SARS-CoV-2 specificity. The finding that pre-infection memory included some responding clones suggested that cross-reactive memory joined.

The germline CDR1 and CDR2 sequences are MGHRA and YSYEKL. V lost 4 bases, J lost 5 bases, and 27 bases lay in between. There are 18 residues in the CDR3. Constant-segment-primed 5'RACE gave TCR alpha and TCR beta cDNA libraries with sample barcodes and UMIs. MiXCR, run by TCRdb on the 5' RACE reads, gives a single entry per CDR3 protein. The sample holds about 190,000 distinct CDR3 sequences, about 16% seen once. This chain joins TRBV4-1 and TRBJ2-7, with D possibly matching TRBD2 (5 bases). Input material: PBMCs or a T cell subset sorted from them (not recorded which). The receptor's source is an adult woman who had mild COVID-19 (a few samples of this study predate the infection). Cell type and time point are not known. CDR3 bases: TGCGCCAGCAGCCCCTGGGTAGGCTCCCGCCGGGGTCTGAACGAGCAGTACTTC. This encodes CASSPWVGSRRGLNEQYF.